The clone carrying this T cell receptor (beta chain) was recorded a few times. The CDR3 consists of 13 residues. The germline gives CDR1 DFQATT, CDR2 SNEGSKA (reference sequence). Trimming stripped 0 bases from V and 1 base from J, with 5 bases between. This record comes from a study of read filtering for tumor transcriptome and immune sequencing. From approximately 430 ng of RNA, a library with molecular barcoded alpha/delta and beta/gamma adaptors was made. Each CDR3 protein is one row after TCRdb ran MiXCR on the reads. The sample has tens of thousands of distinct CDR3 sequences, less than 20% seen once.

The receptor was derived from a donor aged 40 or over with multiple myeloma. The rearrangement uses TRBV20-1 and TRBJ2-3; D not certain. Sequencing was done on a sample of a population of CD138-negative cells sorted from bone marrow. CDR3 in DNA: TGCAGTGCTAGAGATCCCCGCACAGATACGCAGTATTTT. Its translation is CSARDPRTDTQYF.